This T cell receptor (beta chain) is from a study of breast tumors, draining lymph nodes, adjacent tissues. Study results and limitations: Tumor T cell lymph node origin was a supported hypothesis, not proven.

MiXCR, applied by TCRdb to the multiplex PCR reads, yields one record per CDR3 protein. Counted here are about 110,000 distinct CDR3 sequences, more than 25% occurring once; the ten biggest clones make up approximately 5.3%. This clonotype was detected ten times or more. Its specificity is not known. Axillary draining lymph nodes of breast cancer patients supplied the node samples. With 3 bases clipped from V and 10 bases from J, the junction kept 9 bases outside the gene matches. This CDR3 contains 15 residues. The germline gives CDR1 KGHSH, CDR2 LQKENI. Sequenced input: axillary lymph node tissue. The TCR sequence derives from a female donor with breast cancer. Some clones in this sample may be carry-over from other donors' samples. The chain carries TRBV18 and TRBJ2-1; 10 nucleotides line up with TRBD1. CDR3 nucleotide sequence: TGTGCCAGCTCACCGGGACAGGGGCGTCATGAGGAGCAGTTCTTC. Protein product: CASSPGQGRHEEQFF. The variable domain in full, completed from reference TRBV18 and TRBJ2-1, reads NAGVMQNPRHLVRRRGQEARLRCSPMKGHSHVYWYRQLPEEGLKFMVYLQKENIIDESGMPKERFSAEFPKEGPSILRIQQVVRGDSAAYFCASSPGQGRHEEQFFGPGTRLTVL.